Here is one TCR beta chain with its context. The V gene end was trimmed by 4 bases and the J gene end by 8 bases; junction bases not matched to a gene: 13. CDR1 and CDR2 (germline): SGHRS, YFSETQ. This CDR3 spans 15 amino acids. This entry belongs to a study of shared T cell receptors in the human thymus. Profiled with immunoSEQ multiplex PCR; TCRdb holds only in-frame clones, not every one. The sample lists more than 550,000 clones; roughly 88% were seen once. This sample was also put to use in a study of human thymus T cells. That source notes: Healthy Finnish infants undergoing corrective surgery for congenital heart defects were used as donors.

The sequencing input was thymocytes. This receptor was obtained from a girl under three years old with a congenital heart defect. The chain joins TRBV5-1 to TRBJ1-1; 8 nucleotides align to TRBD1. The CDR3 spells CASSQTPDRDYEAFF. As DNA, the CDR3 is TGCGCCAGCAGCCAGACCCCGGACAGGGATTACGAAGCTTTCTTT.